Listed here are 30 T cell receptor beta chains from one sample, sequenced in a study of blood T cell repertoires in COVID-19 (dated by TCRdb to 2019 to 2021). Library preparation used the immunoSEQ multiplex PCR assay. As stored in TCRdb, this immuneACCESS dataset retains in-frame rearrangements with V and J assigned. A fraction of the clones does not appear; measured against another copy, unresolved V genes explain less than half of the discrepancy, and the remainder lacks a known reason. Counted in this sample were about 240,000 clones; roughly 80% of them appeared once. Roughly 3.4% of the sample is taken by the ten largest. The sample comprised peripheral blood. Every receptor here comes from a woman aged 18-35 years with acute or convalescent COVID-19.

The rearrangement joins TRBV30 to TRBJ1-2, with D possibly being TRBD1 (5 bases). V was clipped by 1 base and J by 4 bases, with 16 bases between them. The length of the CDR3 is 15 residues. The V gene's germline CDR1 is GTSNPN and CDR2 SVGIG (reference sequence). Here the CDR3 DNA reads TGTGCCTGGAGTGCGCCAACCGGGGGGAGCTATGGCTACACCTTC. The encoded protein is CAWSAPTGGSYGYTF.

The V gene is TRBV12-5, the J gene TRBJ1-3; 7 nucleotides agree with TRBD1. The CDR3 sequence is 15 residues long. Germline V gene sequence: CDR1 LGHNT, CDR2 FRNRAP. Unmatched junction bases numbered 6, after V lost 3 bases and J lost 4 bases. The CDR3 loop reads CASGFGTGAGNTIYF. DNA of the CDR3: TGTGCTAGTGGTTTTGGAACAGGGGCCGGAAACACCATATATTTT.

The chain employs TRBV28 and TRBJ1-6; no reliable D call. Trimming removed 3 bases from V and 9 bases from J, with 12 bases in between. CDR1 and CDR2 from the germline V gene are MDHEN and SYDVKM. CDR3 length: 14 residues. The CDR3 spells CASSFPARGSPLHF. The CDR3 nucleotides read TGTGCCAGCAGTTTTCCCGCCCGGGGTTCACCCCTCCACTTT.

V usage is TRBV15 and J usage is TRBJ2-5; 11 nucleotides agree with TRBD2. Germline CDR1 reads LNHNV; CDR2 reads YYDKDF (reference sequence). V lost 0 bases, J lost 3 bases, and 6 bases stayed unmatched. CDR3 length: 17 residues. CDR3 sequence (DNA): TGTGCCACCAGCAGAGATCTAGCGGGAGGCGTAAAAGAGACCCAGTACTTC. This sequence encodes CATSRDLAGGVKETQYF. Drawing the rest from reference TRBV15 and TRBJ2-5, the complete variable domain is DAMVIQNPRYQVTQFGKPVTLSCSQTLNHNVMYWYQQKSSQAPKLLFHYYDKDFNNEADTPDNFQSRRPNTSFCFLDIRSPGLGDTAMYLCATSRDLAGGVKETQYFGPGTRLLVL.

The chain is built from TRBV19 and TRBJ2-4; 11 bases are a match to TRBD1. The CDR3 extends over 15 amino acids. Germline lookup yields CDR1 LNHDA and CDR2 SQIVND (reference sequence). V was clipped by 4 bases and J by 8 bases; unmatched bases: 7. The CDR3 protein is CASSRYGTGGHIQYF. CDR3 nucleotide sequence: TGTGCCAGTAGTAGGTACGGGACAGGGGGGCACATTCAGTACTTC.

This rearrangement joins TRBV7-3 to TRBJ2-1; D is unclear. The germline V and J ends were trimmed by 0 bases and 4 bases, with 7 bases remaining between them. The CDR3 contains 14 residues. CDR1 and CDR2 from the germline V gene are SGHTA and FQGTGA. The CDR3 DNA follows: TGTGCCAGCAGCTTAACCCCACAGTACAATGAGCAGTTCTTC. Its protein product is CASSLTPQYNEQFF.

The chain combines TRBV10-3 with TRBJ1-5; 7 nucleotides line up with TRBD1. Germline assignment: CDR1 ENHRY and CDR2 SYGVKD. Trimming removed 4 bases from V and 7 bases from J; junction bases left unmatched: 4. The length of the CDR3 is 13 residues. The CDR3 nucleotides read TGTGCCATCAGTGCGCGACAGGGCCAGCCCCAGCATTTT. Translation gives CAISARQGQPQHF.

This clone showed up just a few times. The DNA of the CDR3 is TGTGCCAGCAGCCCCCGTAGGTACCGGGACTCCGCCTACGAGCAGTACTTC. It translates to CASSPRRYRDSAYEQYF. V gene TRBV9 combines with J gene TRBJ2-7; TRBD2 is a possible D gene (6 bases). The CDR3 is 17 amino acids. Looked up from germline, CDR1 is SGDLS and CDR2 is YYNGEE. The V end lost 4 bases, the J end lost 2 bases, and 22 bases lay between the germline ends. Filled out from reference TRBV9 and TRBJ2-7, the complete variable domain reads DSGVTQTPKHLITATGQRVTLRCSPRSGDLSVYWYQQSLDQGLQFLIQYYNGEERAKGNILERFSAQQFPDLHSELNLSSLELGDSALYFCASSPRRYRDSAYEQYFGPGTRLTVT.

The rearrangement links TRBV5-6 to TRBJ1-3; a weak D match, TRBD1 (5 bases). Germline V lookup: CDR1 SGHDT, CDR2 YYEEEE. Trimming removed 3 bases from V and 0 bases from J, with 16 bases in between. This CDR3 is 17 amino acids long. The CDR3 is CASSWWGGATSGNTIYF. The CDR3 bases are TGTGCCAGCAGCTGGTGGGGAGGGGCTACCTCTGGAAACACCATATATTTT.

The CDR3 loop is CASSEGATLGYTF. CDR3 sequence (DNA): TGTGCCAGCTCCGAAGGGGCCACCTTGGGCTACACCTTC. The chain combines TRBV18 with TRBJ1-2; a weak D match, TRBD1 (5 bases). Germline assignment: CDR1 KGHSH and CDR2 LQKENI. The V and J ends lost 6 bases and 8 bases respectively, with 16 bases between them. The CDR3 length is 13 residues.

This chain uses TRBV18 with TRBJ2-3, with D perhaps TRBD2 (9 bases). The germline V and J ends were trimmed by 6 bases and 2 bases, with 39 bases remaining between them. The CDR3 runs to 23 residues. Germline V gene lookup returns CDR1 KGHSH and CDR2 LQKENI. The CDR3 sequence is CASSHAGQALSLIAGATTDTQYF. The DNA of the CDR3 is TGTGCCAGCTCCCACGCGGGACAGGCCCTAAGTCTTATAGCGGGAGCCACCACAGATACGCAGTATTTT.

This clone was seen a single time. The V call is TRBV21-1, the J call TRBJ2-7; the tabulated D call, TRBD2, remains unverified against the DNA. TRBV21-1 is described as a pseudogene. This CDR3 contains 10 residues. As DNA, the CDR3 is TGTGCCAGCAGATTCGACGAGCAGTACTTC. This encodes CASRFDEQYF.

This clone was picked up a small number of times. The rearrangement links TRBV28 to TRBJ1-1, with 10 bases aligning to TRBD1. The germline V gene has CDR1 MDHEN and CDR2 SYDVKM. Losses at the gene ends were 5 bases for V and 13 bases for J; bases not matched to a gene: 13. This CDR3 contains 14 residues. The DNA for the CDR3 is TGTGCCAGCAGTCTCACCCGGGACAGGGGAAGGGGTTTCTTT. It encodes CASSLTRDRGRGFF.

The rearrangement joins TRBV19 to TRBJ1-2, with D possibly TRBD1 on 6 matching bases. Germline CDR1 is LNHDA and CDR2 is SQIVND (reference sequence). Trimming left V 4 bases short and J 4 bases short, with 13 bases between. The CDR3 has 14 residues. CDR3 sequence: CASSTVDRPYGYTF. The CDR3 DNA sequence: TGTGCCAGTAGTACCGTGGACAGACCCTATGGCTACACCTTC. Supplemented by reference TRBV19 and TRBJ1-2, the full variable domain reads DGGITQSPKYLFRKEGQNVTLSCEQNLNHDAMYWYRQDPGQGLRLIYYSQIVNDFQKGDIAEGYSVSREKKESFPLTVTSAQKNPTAFYLCASSTVDRPYGYTFGSGTRLTVV.

The rearrangement joins TRBV6-2 or TRBV6-3 to TRBJ1-1; D may be TRBD1 (5 bases). The CDR3 covers 15 residues. The V gene lost 2 bases and the J gene lost 7 bases, with 17 bases spanning the gap. Germline CDR1 MNHEY, CDR2 SVGEGT. The CDR3 bases are TGTGCCAGCAGTTACCAGGACACATCGTTCGGTGAAGCTTTCTTT. This codes for CASSYQDTSFGEAFF.

This clone appeared once. V and J are TRBV11-3 and TRBJ2-1, with 8 bases aligning to TRBD1. Per germline, CDR1 SGHNT and CDR2 YENEEA. V trimming: 3 bases; J trimming: 6 bases; junction bases outside the gene matches: 7. The CDR3 is 15 amino acids. The CDR3 reads CASSLQQGVSNEQFF. DNA for the CDR3: TGTGCCAGCAGCTTGCAACAGGGGGTGAGCAATGAGCAGTTCTTC.

The chain couples TRBV6-5 to TRBJ2-1; 8 nucleotides agree with TRBD2. Germline V lookup: CDR1 MNHEY, CDR2 SVGAGI. J was trimmed by 8 bases and V by 6 bases; bases with no gene match: 9. This CDR3 comprises 14 residues. The CDR3 spells CASSPTGLDDEQFF. The CDR3 DNA reads as TGTGCCAGCAGCCCCACGGGACTAGATGATGAGCAGTTCTTC.

The V and J genes are TRBV11-2 and TRBJ2-3, with 9 nucleotides matching TRBD1. V was clipped by 5 bases and J by 4 bases; unmatched bases: 7. Germline V gene lookup returns CDR1 SGHAT and CDR2 FQNNGV. The CDR3 runs 15 residues. CDR3 sequence (DNA): TGTGCCAGCAGCGAACAGGGGGCTGGCGCAGATACGCAGTATTTT. Translated, it gives CASSEQGAGADTQYF.

The genes are TRBV5-4 and TRBJ2-5, with 10 bases that match TRBD2. CDR3 length equals 16 residues. CDR1 and CDR2 (germline): SGHNT, YYREEE (reference sequence). J was trimmed by 0 bases and V by 1 base; bases with no gene match: 3. CDR3 sequence: CASSLPSGRHQETQYF. CDR3 nucleotides: TGTGCCAGCAGCTTGCCTAGCGGGAGACACCAAGAGACCCAGTACTTC.

The chain combines TRBV18 with TRBJ1-1; D is ambiguous. There are 16 residues in the CDR3. Per the germline V gene, CDR1 is KGHSH and CDR2 is LQKENI. With 4 bases removed from V and 0 bases from J, the gap between germline ends came to 15 bases. The CDR3 sequence: CASSLRDDPMNTEAFF. The CDR3 coding sequence is TGTGCCAGCTCACTCCGGGATGACCCCATGAACACTGAAGCTTTCTTT. Drawing the rest from reference TRBV18 and TRBJ1-1, the complete variable domain is NAGVMQNPRHLVRRRGQEARLRCSPMKGHSHVYWYRQLPEEGLKFMVYLQKENIIDESGMPKERFSAEFPKEGPSILRIQQVVRGDSAAYFCASSLRDDPMNTEAFFGQGTRLTVV.

The chain links TRBV11-2 to TRBJ1-4; the match to TRBD1 covers 9 bases. This CDR3 has 14 residues. Germline V gene data show CDR1 as SGHAT and CDR2 as FQNNGV. V trimming: 5 bases; J trimming: 8 bases; junction bases outside the gene matches: 6. The CDR3 spells CASSAIDRGEKLFF. CDR3 sequence (DNA): TGTGCCAGCAGCGCAATCGACAGGGGGGAAAAACTGTTTTTT.

This rearrangement joins TRBV28 to TRBJ2-7; TRBD2 matches 13 bases. The CDR3 length is 22 residues. With V trimmed by 5 bases and J by 7 bases, 29 bases remained unmatched. From germline, CDR1 is MDHEN and CDR2 SYDVKM. Here the CDR3 reads CASSTTWGQAGTGTSGAGEQYF. The CDR3 DNA sequence: TGTGCCAGCAGTACAACTTGGGGGCAAGCGGGGACCGGGACTAGCGGGGCCGGGGAGCAGTACTTC.

The chain recombines TRBV6-2 or TRBV6-3 with TRBJ1-2, with TRBD1 matching over 8 bases. CDR1 and CDR2 (germline): MNHEY, SVGEGT. CDR3 length: 15 amino acids. The V segment lost 0 bases and the J segment 6 bases; nucleotides outside the gene matches: 6. In nucleotides, the CDR3 is TGTGCCAGCAGTTACTCGAAGTCAGGGGGCAATGGCTACACCTTC. This gives the protein CASSYSKSGGNGYTF.

This clone was detected once. This chain connects TRBV6-5 to TRBJ1-6; D call uncertain. V was clipped by 0 bases and J by 14 bases, with 11 bases between them. The CDR3 runs 13 residues. CDR1 MNHEY and CDR2 SVGAGI come from the germline V gene. CDR3 loop: CASSYSNSLTLHF. The CDR3 bases are TGTGCCAGCAGTTACTCGAACTCCCTCACCCTCCACTTT.

The chain combines TRBV4-3 with TRBJ1-2, with D tentatively TRBD1 (5 bases). Trimming stripped 0 bases from V and 1 base from J, with 18 bases between. The CDR3 runs to 18 residues. The germline gives CDR1 LGHNA, CDR2 YSLEER. CDR3 nucleotides: TGCGCCAGCAGCCAAGATATAAGGGAAAGGGGAAATAACTATGGCTACACCTTC. It specifies CASSQDIRERGNNYGYTF.

CDR3 coding DNA: TGTGCCAGCAGTTTAAGCGGGGACAGGGCCTCCTACGAGCAGTACTTC. This sequence encodes CASSLSGDRASYEQYF. The V gene is TRBV28, the J gene TRBJ2-7; 9 bases align to TRBD1. CDR3 length: 16 residues. V lost 2 bases, J lost 0 bases, and 5 bases stayed unmatched. The germline V gene has CDR1 MDHEN and CDR2 SYDVKM.

This clone showed up just a few times. The chain is built from TRBV6-2 or TRBV6-3 and TRBJ1-2; possible D gene TRBD1, 6 bases. Germline values: CDR1 MNHEY, CDR2 SVGEGT. Trimming left V 6 bases short and J 3 bases short, with 14 bases between. The CDR3 has 14 amino acids. The CDR3 protein is CASSQGPLDYGYTF. As DNA, the CDR3 is TGTGCCAGCAGCCAGGGGCCCCTCGACTATGGCTACACCTTC.

The chain joins TRBV19 to TRBJ2-2; the D is unclear. The germline CDR1 and CDR2 sequences are LNHDA and SQIVND (reference sequence). The V and J ends lost 6 bases and 7 bases respectively, with 9 bases between them. The CDR3 is 12 amino acids. The CDR3 here is CASRPGSGELFF. The DNA for the CDR3 is TGTGCCAGTAGGCCAGGCAGCGGGGAGCTGTTTTTT. Full variable domain (remainder filled in from reference TRBV19 and TRBJ2-2): DGGITQSPKYLFRKEGQNVTLSCEQNLNHDAMYWYRQDPGQGLRLIYYSQIVNDFQKGDIAEGYSVSREKKESFPLTVTSAQKNPTAFYLCASRPGSGELFFGEGSRLTVL.

J is TRBJ1-2 and V is TRBV2; D unclear. Trimming left V 4 bases short and J 0 bases short, with 9 bases between. Germline lookup yields CDR1 SNHLY and CDR2 FYNNEI. This CDR3 is built from 14 residues. The CDR3 spells CASSGAGTNYGYTF. DNA of the CDR3: TGTGCCAGCAGTGGGGCCGGGACTAACTATGGCTACACCTTC.

This clone showed up just a few times. The gene calls are TRBV4-2 and TRBJ2-3; D is ambiguous. V was trimmed by 2 bases and J by 1 base, leaving 7 bases between them. This CDR3 has 14 amino acids. In germline, CDR1 is LGHNA, CDR2 YNFKEQ. Here the CDR3 reads CASSQSEGTDTQYF. In nucleotides, the CDR3 is TGTGCCAGCAGCCAATCAGAAGGCACAGATACGCAGTATTTT.